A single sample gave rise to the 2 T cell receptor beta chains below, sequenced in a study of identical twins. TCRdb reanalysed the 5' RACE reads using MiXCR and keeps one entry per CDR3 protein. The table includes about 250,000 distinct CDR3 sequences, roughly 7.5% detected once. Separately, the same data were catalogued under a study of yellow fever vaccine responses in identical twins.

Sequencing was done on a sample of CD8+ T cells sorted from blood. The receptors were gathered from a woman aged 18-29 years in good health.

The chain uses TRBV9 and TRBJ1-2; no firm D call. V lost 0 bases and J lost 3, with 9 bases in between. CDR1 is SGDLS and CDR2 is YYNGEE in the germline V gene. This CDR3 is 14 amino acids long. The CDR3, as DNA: TGTGCCAGCAGCGTAGGGGGTGGGGACTATGGCTACACCTTC. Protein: CASSVGGGDYGYTF.

CDR3 DNA sequence: TGTGCCAGCAGTCCCGGGCACGATTACTATGGCTACACCTTC. Translated: CASSPGHDYYGYTF. This sequence joins TRBV28 and TRBJ1-2; D ambiguous. With 5 bases removed from V and 3 bases from J, the gap between germline ends came to 13 bases. Germline assignment: CDR1 MDHEN and CDR2 SYDVKM. The CDR3 is made up of 14 amino acids.